This note documents a single T cell receptor beta chain sequence. The second PCR ran about 6 to 11 cycles with a sample-barcoded 5' primer and J-beta primers. TCRdb re-called the 5' RACE reads with MiXCR, one entry per CDR3 protein. The sample gives 550,000 to 700,000 distinct CDR3 sequences, about 25% of which show up once; under 20% is in the top ten. This sample stems from a study of blood T cells in healthy people across ages. The CDR3 extends over 12 amino acids. CDR1 and CDR2 from the germline V gene are LGHDT and YNNKEL (reference sequence). The V end lost 4 bases, the J end lost 7 bases, and 10 bases lay between the germline ends.

The TCR was taken from a woman aged 65 to 85 in good health. Sequenced material: blood. This chain connects TRBV3-1 to TRBJ1-2; D uncertain. In DNA, the CDR3 is TGTGCCAGCAGCCGACAAATGGTTGGCTACACCTTC. It is translated as CASSRQMVGYTF.